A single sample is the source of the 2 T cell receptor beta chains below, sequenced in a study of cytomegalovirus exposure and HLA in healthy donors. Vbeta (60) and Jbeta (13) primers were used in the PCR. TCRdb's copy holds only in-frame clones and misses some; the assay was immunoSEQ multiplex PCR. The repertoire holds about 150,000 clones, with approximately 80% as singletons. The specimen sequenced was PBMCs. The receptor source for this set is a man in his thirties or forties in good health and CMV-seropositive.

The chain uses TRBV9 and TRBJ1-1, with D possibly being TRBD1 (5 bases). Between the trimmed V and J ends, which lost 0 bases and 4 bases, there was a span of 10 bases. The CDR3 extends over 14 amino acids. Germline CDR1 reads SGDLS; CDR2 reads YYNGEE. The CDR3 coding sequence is TGTGCCAGCAGCGTAGAGCCAGGGCTCACTGAAGCTTTCTTT. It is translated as CASSVEPGLTEAFF.

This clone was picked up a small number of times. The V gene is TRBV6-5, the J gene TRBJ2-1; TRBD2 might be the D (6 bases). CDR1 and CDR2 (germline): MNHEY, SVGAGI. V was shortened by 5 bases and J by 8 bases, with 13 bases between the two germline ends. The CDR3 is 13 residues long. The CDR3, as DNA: TGTGCCAGCAGTCGGGGACTTGAACATGAGCAGTTCTTC. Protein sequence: CASSRGLEHEQFF.